This TCR beta chain was documented in a study of cytomegalovirus exposure and HLA in healthy donors. Study results and limitations: Diagnosis of cytomegalovirus status made by the classifier reportedly showed high specificity and sensitivity.

The PCR made use of 60 Vbeta and 13 Jbeta primers. Only in-frame clones appear in the TCRdb table, and some are missing; sequencing was by immunoSEQ multiplex PCR. Among 110,000 to 150,000 clones, around four fifths were seen once, and the ten largest hold around 3.2%. In regard to this clone: The antigen is not known.

The CDR3 contains 14 residues. V gave up 5 bases and J gave up 5 bases; unmatched junction bases: 6. CDR1 MDHEN and CDR2 SYDVKM come from the germline V gene. The material sequenced was PBMCs. The chain employs TRBV28 and TRBJ2-1; 7 bases map to TRBD2. The clonotype originates from a male donor in good health and CMV-seronegative. CDR3 amino acids: CASSRTRQNNEQFF. The CDR3 DNA is TGTGCCAGCAGTCGGACTAGACAAAACAATGAGCAGTTCTTC.